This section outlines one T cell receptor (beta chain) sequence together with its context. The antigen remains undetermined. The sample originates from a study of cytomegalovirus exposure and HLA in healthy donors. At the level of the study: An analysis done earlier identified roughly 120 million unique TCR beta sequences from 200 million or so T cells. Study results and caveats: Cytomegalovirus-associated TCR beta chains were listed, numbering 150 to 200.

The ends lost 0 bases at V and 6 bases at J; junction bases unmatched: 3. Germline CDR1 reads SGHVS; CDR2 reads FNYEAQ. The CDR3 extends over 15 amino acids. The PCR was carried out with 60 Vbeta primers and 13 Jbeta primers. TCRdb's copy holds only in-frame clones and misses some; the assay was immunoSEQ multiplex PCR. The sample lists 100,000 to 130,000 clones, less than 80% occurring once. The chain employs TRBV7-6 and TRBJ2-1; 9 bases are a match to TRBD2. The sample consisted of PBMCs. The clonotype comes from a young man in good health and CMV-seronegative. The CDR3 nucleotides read TGTGCCAGCAGCTTAGCGGCGGGGGGGCCCAATGAGCAGTTCTTC. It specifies CASSLAAGGPNEQFF.